The 20 T cell receptor beta chains reported below all come from one sample, sequenced in a study of response to subunit inactivated influenza vaccine. In TCRdb, the RT-PCR reads were re-called with MiXCR into one record per CDR3 protein. The profile shows about 540,000 distinct CDR3 sequences, roughly 25% of them singletons. The same sample was also used in a study of T cells expressing NK-cell markers. That report notes: In generating TCR beta cDNA, 5'RACE template switching with UMIs was used.

The sample here was CD4+ T cells sorted from PBMCs, taken 11 to 12 days after vaccination. All receptors come from a man aged 45 to 65 who received an inactivated influenza vaccine.

This clonotype showed up just a few times. The rearrangement uses TRBV12-3 or TRBV12-4 and TRBJ2-5; 9 bases line up with TRBD1. This CDR3 comprises 16 residues. Losses at the gene ends were 4 bases for V and 2 bases for J; bases not matched to a gene: 8. The chain's CDR3 is CASSSGTGWGQETQYF. CDR3 nucleotide sequence: TGTGCCAGCAGTTCAGGGACAGGGTGGGGACAAGAGACCCAGTACTTC.

This clonotype was seen more than once but under ten times. CDR3: CASRNSIQGELFF. The CDR3, as DNA: TGTGCCAGCAGAAACTCGATACAGGGGGAGCTGTTTTTT. The chain has TRBV12-3 or TRBV12-4 and TRBJ2-2; no firm D call. The V and J ends lost 6 bases and 8 bases respectively, with 13 bases between them. This CDR3 has 13 residues.

J is TRBJ2-1 and V is TRBV5-1; D ambiguous. The germline gives CDR1 SGHRS, CDR2 YFSETQ. V lost 2 bases, J lost 0 bases, and 9 bases lay in between. CDR3 size: 15 residues. Here the CDR3 DNA reads TGCGCCAGCAGCTTTGATGGCGACTCCTACAATGAGCAGTTCTTC. Translation: CASSFDGDSYNEQFF.

Ten or more counts support this clonotype. The chain carries TRBV12-3 or TRBV12-4 and TRBJ2-3, with TRBD1 as a possible D gene (6 bases). The CDR3 is 16 residues long. Deletions cut 5 bases from V and 0 bases from J, with 15 bases between. The CDR3 sequence: CASSLQRTVSTDTQYF. The CDR3 nucleotides read TGTGCCAGCAGTCTCCAACGGACAGTTAGCACAGATACGCAGTATTTT.

As concerns this clonotype: The junction shows a germline mismatch at one end, possibly a read error. The chain is built from TRBV20-1 and TRBJ2-7; 8 bases are a match to TRBD1. This CDR3 spans 14 amino acids. Germline V gives CDR1 DFQATT, CDR2 SNEGSKA (reference sequence). Here the CDR3 DNA reads TGCAGTGCTGGAGACGGACAGGGTGTTTACGAGCAGTACTTC. Translating gives CSAGDGQGVYEQYF.

The rearrangement joins TRBV12-3 or TRBV12-4 to TRBJ2-1; 10 positions agree with TRBD2. V dropped 6 bases and J dropped 3; count of bases not matched to a gene: 2. The CDR3 has 14 residues. CDR3 DNA sequence: TGTGCCAGCAGAAGCGGGGGGGGCTACAATGAGCAGTTCTTC. Encoded protein: CASRSGGGYNEQFF.

The chain joins TRBV29-1 to TRBJ2-3, with D possibly called TRBD1 or TRBD2 (6 bases each). The CDR3 runs to 14 residues. Trimming removed 2 bases from V and 4 bases from J, with 13 bases in between. The germline CDR1 and CDR2 sequences are SQVTM and ANQGSEA. The CDR3 DNA reads as TGCAGCGTTGAAAAAGGGGGGAGCCCAGATACGCAGTATTTT. The encoded protein is CSVEKGGSPDTQYF.

This clonotype has just a few counts. The chain couples TRBV27 to TRBJ2-5; D perhaps matches TRBD1 (7 bases). This CDR3 contains 16 residues. The V gene lost 4 bases and the J gene lost 5 bases, with 20 bases spanning the gap. Germline V gene lookup returns CDR1 MNHEY and CDR2 SMNVEV (reference sequence). The CDR3 region is CASSWSGGGAGETQYF. The CDR3 bases are TGTGCCAGCAGTTGGAGCGGAGGGGGCGCAGGGGAGACCCAGTACTTC.

The CDR3 DNA reads as TGTGCCAGCATCCCCCGGGACAGGGGTTCACCCCTCCACTTT. Translated, it gives CASIPRDRGSPLHF. The chain combines TRBV28 with TRBJ1-6, with 10 bases matching TRBD1. The CDR3 has 14 residues. Germline V gives CDR1 MDHEN, CDR2 SYDVKM. The V gene end was trimmed by 7 bases and the J gene end by 9 bases; junction bases not matched to a gene: 6. The complete variable domain, with remaining parts taken from reference TRBV28 and TRBJ1-6, reads DVKVTQSSRYLVKRTGEKVFLECVQDMDHENMFWYRQDPGLGLRLIYFSYDVKMKEKGDIPEGYSVSREKKERFSLILESASTNQTSMYLCASIPRDRGSPLHFGNGTRLTVT.

This clonotype was found many times. The chain joins TRBV11-2 to TRBJ2-1; no firm D call. The CDR3 has 15 amino acids. V gave up 5 bases and J gave up 5 bases, with 16 bases separating them. CDR1 and CDR2 from the germline V gene are SGHAT and FQNNGV. The CDR3 sequence: CASSPYNGPNNEQFF. The CDR3 region has the DNA TGTGCCAGCAGCCCCTACAACGGACCCAACAATGAGCAGTTCTTC.

This clonotype occurred many times. The chain has TRBV20-1 and TRBJ2-3; D may be TRBD2 (6 bases). Germline CDR1 DFQATT, CDR2 SNEGSKA (reference sequence). V was trimmed by 2 bases and J by 4 bases, leaving 13 bases between them. The CDR3 runs to 14 residues. CDR3 in amino acids: CSARLRLDSDTQYF. CDR3 bases: TGCAGTGCTAGACTCCGACTAGACTCAGATACGCAGTATTTT.

The sample holds a few counts of this clonotype. The rearrangement joins TRBV2 to TRBJ2-2; D unresolved. The CDR3 runs 13 residues. The V end lost 6 bases, the J end lost 2 bases, and 7 bases lay between the germline ends. Per the germline V gene, CDR1 is SNHLY and CDR2 is FYNNEI. Here the CDR3 reads CASRDLNTGELFF. The CDR3 coding sequence is TGTGCCAGCAGGGACCTTAACACCGGGGAGCTGTTTTTT. The full variable domain, completed using reference TRBV2 and TRBJ2-2, is EPEVTQTPSHQVTQMGQEVILRCVPISNHLYFYWYRQILGQKVEFLVSFYNNEISEKSEIFDDQFSVERPDGSNFTLKIRSTKLEDSAMYFCASRDLNTGELFFGEGSRLTVL.

The chain has TRBV9 and TRBJ2-5, with 8 bases lining up with TRBD2. V trimming: 0 bases; J trimming: 4 bases; junction bases outside the gene matches: 5. The CDR3 totals 15 residues. Germline CDR1 and CDR2: SGDLS and YYNGEE. Here the CDR3 DNA reads TGTGCCAGCAGCGTAGCGACGGGAGGGGTAGAGACCCAGTACTTC. It is translated as CASSVATGGVETQYF.

This clonotype appeared a few times. The chain recombines TRBV21-1 with TRBJ2-5; the table's D gene call, TRBD1, was not cross checked with the DNA. TRBV21-1 is deemed a pseudogene. The CDR3 is 15 amino acids. CDR3 sequence reads: CASSKPRGEVKTQYF. In DNA, the CDR3 is TGTGCCAGCAGCAAACCGAGGGGGGAAGTAAAGACCCAGTACTTC.

This clonotype was detected only a few times. V is TRBV6-5 and J is TRBJ1-5; D is unresolved. The V and J ends lost 4 bases and 1 base respectively, with 11 bases between them. The CDR3 is 15 amino acids. Germline CDR1 and CDR2: MNHEY and SVGAGI. The CDR3 DNA reads as TGTGCCAGCAGTTCCCAGGTGGGAAGCAATCAGCCCCAGCATTTT. It yields the protein CASSSQVGSNQPQHF.

This clonotype was observed a handful of times. V gene TRBV10-2 combines with J gene TRBJ1-2, with TRBD1 matching over 11 bases. The J segment lost 3 bases and the V segment lost 6 bases, leaving 3 bases of the junction unmatched. The CDR3 totals 14 residues. From germline, CDR1 is WSHSY and CDR2 SAAADI. The CDR3 DNA is TGCGCCAGCAGGACGGGACAGGGGGACTATGGCTACACCTTC. It encodes CASRTGQGDYGYTF.

This clonotype was seen at least ten times. J is TRBJ1-2 and V is TRBV12-3 or TRBV12-4; D is undetermined. The CDR3 has 12 residues. V was pared by 5 bases and J by 7 bases, with 11 bases between. CDR3 sequence (DNA): TGTGCCAGCAGTGCCACAGTCGTTGGCTACACCTTC. Translating gives CASSATVVGYTF.

In this sample, this clonotype turned up a few times. The chain joins TRBV4-1 to TRBJ2-7, with D possibly called TRBD1 or TRBD2 (5 bases each). Between the trimmed V and J ends, which lost 1 base and 0 bases, there was a span of 19 bases. The V gene's germline CDR1 is MGHRA and CDR2 YSYEKL. The CDR3 has 18 residues. This chain's CDR3 is CASSQGSQGHRDSYEQYF. For the CDR3, the DNA is TGCGCCAGCAGCCAAGGGAGCCAGGGCCACCGGGACTCCTACGAGCAGTACTTC.

This clonotype came up many times. The CDR3 region has the DNA TGTGCCAGCGCCCAATTAGCGGGAGGAAAAGAGACCCAGTACTTC. Its protein is CASAQLAGGKETQYF. J is TRBJ2-5 and V is TRBV12-3 or TRBV12-4; TRBD2 aligns across 10 bases. The CDR3 is 15 amino acids. V gave up 8 bases and J gave up 3 bases; unmatched junction bases: 9.

This clonotype was seen a handful of times. The chain employs TRBV11-2 and TRBJ1-1; D ambiguous. This CDR3 is built from 14 residues. Trimming stripped 2 bases from V and 7 bases from J, with 14 bases between. CDR1 SGHAT and CDR2 FQNNGV come from the germline V gene. The CDR3 coding sequence is TGTGCCAGCAGCTTACACGAAGTGGCTCGTGAAGCTTTCTTT. Amino acid sequence: CASSLHEVAREAFF.